This T cell receptor (beta chain) was sequenced during a study of shared clonotypes between healthy human individuals. TCRdb keeps only in-frame clones here, not all; method: immunoSEQ multiplex PCR. The profile shows some 2.1 million clones, approximately 95% of them singletons. CD8 cells regarded as naive lacked CD45RO, were positively chosen for CCR7, and omitted terminally differentiated effector memory CD45RA+ cells. V was pared by 3 bases and J by 4 bases, with 25 bases between. This CDR3 is built from 18 residues. The germline CDR1 and CDR2 sequences are SGHRS and YFSETQ. The chain carries TRBV5-1 and TRBJ1-2, with D perhaps TRBD1 (6 bases). The sample consisted of naive CD8+ T cells sorted from blood. The TCR comes from a man aged 18 to 30 in good health. CDR3 amino acids: CASSSGPLDREESYGYTF. The CDR3 nucleotides read TGCGCCAGCAGCTCGGGACCTCTGGACAGAGAAGAATCCTATGGCTACACCTTC. Looking up the rest from reference TRBV5-1 and TRBJ1-2 gives the full variable domain: KAGVTQTPRYLIKTRGQQVTLSCSPISGHRSVSWYQQTPGQGLQFLFEYFSETQRNKGNFPGRFSGRQFSNSRSEMNVSTLELGDSALYLCASSSGPLDREESYGYTFGSGTRLTVV.